Given below is one T cell receptor (beta chain) in context. TCRdb re-analyzed the 5' RACE reads; it lists each CDR3 protein once, without DNA. The record lists hundreds of thousands of distinct CDR3 sequences, of which the ten most abundant hold around 3.3%. In germline, CDR1 is SGHTA, CDR2 FQGNSA. The CDR3 length is 14 residues. The data derive from a study of T cells expressing NK-cell markers. This clonotype originated in a man between 18 and 29 years old in good health. The chain carries TRBV7-2 and TRBJ2-3; TCRdb names TRBD1, which stays unverified in the absence of DNA. Sequencing used blood T cells: a sorted CD56 or NKG2C T cell subset, CD4+ or CD8+ T cells, or bulk PBMC T cells (not recorded which). The CDR3 spells CASSLSRPGGAQYF.